The 11 T cell receptor beta chains reported below all come from one sample, sequenced in a study of T-cell reconstitution after alpha-beta-depleted transplantation in children. The library targeted TCRbeta and was prepared with unique molecular identifiers. From the PCR reads, TCRdb called clonotypes with MiXCR, one entry per CDR3 protein. The table includes roughly 240,000 distinct CDR3 sequences, 7.5% to 9.5% detected once. Sequencing used PBMCs, mostly from graft donor cells, obtained 180 days after TCRalphabeta/CD19-depleted stem cell transplant. The source of these receptors is a male patient younger than 18 who had a stem cell transplant for acute lymphoblastic leukemia, so the T cells may come from the graft donor.

There are many counts of this clonotype. The gene calls are TRBV6-5 and TRBJ1-6, with 7 bases that match TRBD1. The germline CDR1 and CDR2 sequences are MNHEY and SVGAGI. With 6 bases clipped from V and 8 bases from J, the junction kept 4 bases outside the gene matches. The CDR3 totals 13 residues. This CDR3 is CASRGQYDSPLHF. CDR3 DNA: TGTGCCAGCAGGGGACAGTACGATTCACCCCTCCACTTT.

This clonotype was recorded many times. The chain joins TRBV6-2 or TRBV6-3 to TRBJ1-1, with D maybe TRBD1 (6 bases). The CDR3 totals 12 residues. V dropped 6 bases and J dropped 5 bases, with 10 bases sitting between them. The germline V gene has CDR1 MNHEY and CDR2 SVGEGT. CDR3 protein: CASRDSPTEAFF. In DNA form, the CDR3 reads TGTGCCAGCAGGGACAGTCCGACTGAAGCTTTCTTT.

A remark on this clonotype: Given a much more abundant clone one base away, this may be a read error. This sequence joins TRBV24-1 and TRBJ2-3; D possibly corresponds to TRBD1 (6 bases). There are 15 residues in the CDR3. Germline CDR1 and CDR2: KGHDR and SFDVKD. V lost 7 bases and J lost 5, with 18 bases in between. Written as DNA, the CDR3 is TGTGCCACCAGGGAGTCGTGGACAGCACGAGATACGCAGTATTTT. Encoded protein: CATRESWTARDTQYF.

This clonotype was counted ten times or more. V is TRBV27 and J is TRBJ2-7; 8 nucleotides line up with TRBD1. There are 15 residues in the CDR3. Germline V gene lookup returns CDR1 MNHEY and CDR2 SMNVEV (reference sequence). After removal of 5 bases from V and 1 base from J, the junction contained 7 bases not matched to a gene. This chain's CDR3 is CASSRRDRRSYEQYF. The CDR3 DNA reads as TGTGCCAGCAGTCGTAGGGACAGGAGATCCTACGAGCAGTACTTC.

This clonotype was seen at least ten times. The chain recombines TRBV6-1 with TRBJ2-7; 7 bases line up with TRBD2. Trimming cost V 7 bases and J 0 bases; bases outside gene matches: 6. The CDR3 is made up of 14 amino acids. Per the germline V gene, CDR1 is MNHNS and CDR2 is SASEGT. The CDR3 spells CASKRGLSSYEQYF. CDR3 DNA sequence: TGTGCCAGCAAGCGGGGCCTCAGCTCCTACGAGCAGTACTTC.

This clonotype was observed many times. The gene calls are TRBV29-1 and TRBJ2-2; D uncertain. The V end lost 4 bases, the J end lost 2 bases, and 11 bases lay between the germline ends. This CDR3 has 14 amino acids. Germline-derived CDR1 and CDR2 are SQVTM and ANQGSEA. As DNA, the CDR3 is TGCAGCGTTGGCATCCGCCCCAACACCGGGGAGCTGTTTTTT. As protein: CSVGIRPNTGELFF.

On this clonotype: At one boundary the junction diverges from the germline segment, which might be a read error. CDR3 bases: TGCAGTGCCAGCGGGACCACTAGCTCCTACGACCAGTACTTC. This encodes CSASGTTSSYDQYF. The chain is built from TRBV20-1 and TRBJ2-7; 7 bases are a match to TRBD2. From germline, CDR1 is DFQATT and CDR2 SNEGSKA (reference sequence). The CDR3 covers 14 residues.

This clonotype was seen at least ten times. The gene calls are TRBV4-3 and TRBJ1-2; D remains unclear. Deletions cut 0 bases from V and 3 bases from J, with 11 bases between. Germline loops: CDR1 LGHNA, CDR2 YSLEER. The CDR3 consists of 15 residues. DNA for the CDR3: TGCGCCAGCAGCCAAGATGGTAGCACATACTATGGCTACACCTTC. It translates to CASSQDGSTYYGYTF.

This clonotype has at least ten counts. This chain connects TRBV5-1 to TRBJ1-1; D is perhaps TRBD1 (5 bases). There are 16 residues in the CDR3. Germline V gives CDR1 SGHRS, CDR2 YFSETQ. Trimming shortened V by 1 base and J by 5 bases, and 18 bases separated the two germline ends. The CDR3 DNA reads TGCGCCAGCAGCTTGTATCGATCGGGGGATTGGACTGAAGCTTTCTTT. Its protein product is CASSLYRSGDWTEAFF.

In its sample, this clonotype was seen many times. The chain joins TRBV5-4 to TRBJ2-2; D gene uncertain. Trimming removed 4 bases from V and 0 bases from J, with 7 bases in between. Germline V gives CDR1 SGHNT, CDR2 YYREEE (reference sequence). The CDR3 consists of 14 residues. This CDR3 reads CASSETTNTGELFF. The CDR3 bases are TGTGCCAGCAGCGAGACAACGAACACCGGGGAGCTGTTTTTT.

The table lists this clonotype with many counts. J is TRBJ2-2 and V is TRBV7-8, with D uncertain. CDR1 is SGHVS, CDR2 FQNEAQ, per germline. Trimming removed 2 bases from V and 6 bases from J, with 13 bases in between. CDR3 size: 15 residues. CDR3 nucleotides: TGTGCCAGCAGCTTAACGAGGACGTCCGCCGGGGAGCTGTTTTTT. This encodes CASSLTRTSAGELFF.